One sample yielded the 5 T cell receptor beta chains listed below, sequenced in a study of T cells in localized non-small cell lung cancer. The table came from immunoSEQ multiplex PCR; TCRdb's copy has only in-frame clones and leaves some out. Of about 70,000 clones listed, around 84% were seen once; the top ten hold approximately 1.2%. Specimen: peripheral blood, collected before any cancer treatment. These receptors were taken from a female donor over 55 with stage I lung adenocarcinoma.

This clone was found once. The rearrangement joins TRBV7-2 to TRBJ1-3, with 7 bases matching TRBD1. The CDR3 extends over 16 amino acids. Germline CDR1 and CDR2: SGHTA and FQGNSA. J lost 4 bases, V lost 6 bases, and 12 bases had no gene match. In DNA form, the CDR3 reads TGTGCCAGCAGTATCAATAAAGGGGGCGCGGGAAACACCATATATTTT. Translating gives CASSINKGGAGNTIYF.

The rearrangement links TRBV7-8 to TRBJ1-4; perhaps TRBD1 as D (5 bases). The CDR3 extends over 16 amino acids. In germline, CDR1 is SGHVS, CDR2 FQNEAQ. V dropped 1 base and J dropped 8 bases, with 17 bases sitting between them. DNA for the CDR3: TGTGCCAGCAGCTTAGAGGCCTTCACAGGAGACGAAAAACTGTTTTTT. Encoded protein: CASSLEAFTGDEKLFF.

V usage is TRBV19 and J usage is TRBJ1-2; 10 nucleotides agree with TRBD1. Germline values: CDR1 LNHDA, CDR2 SQIVND (reference sequence). The CDR3 has 17 amino acids. J gave up 4 bases and V 4 bases, and 12 bases lay outside the gene matches. CDR3: CASSREQDRGIIYGYTF. For the CDR3, the DNA is TGTGCCAGTAGTAGGGAGCAGGACAGGGGGATCATCTATGGCTACACCTTC.

The chain links TRBV7-9 to TRBJ2-5; 7 bases match TRBD1. The CDR3 consists of 14 residues. J gave up 3 bases and V 8 bases, and 9 bases lay outside the gene matches. From germline, CDR1 is SEHNR and CDR2 FQNEAQ (reference sequence). DNA of the CDR3: TGTGCCAGCGGAGACAGGGCTCTAGAAGAGACCCAGTACTTC. The encoded protein is CASGDRALEETQYF.

CDR3 loop: CASSGYRGPNGYTF. The DNA of the CDR3 is TGTGCCAGCAGCGGATACAGGGGGCCTAATGGCTACACCTTC. V is TRBV9 and J is TRBJ1-2; 9 bases line up with TRBD1. Trimming took 3 bases from V and 6 from J; bases not matched to a gene: 6. The CDR3 runs 14 residues. Germline CDR1 is SGDLS and CDR2 is YYNGEE.